These 15 T cell receptor beta chains were all obtained from the same sample, sequenced in a study of T cells after yellow fever vaccination. TCRdb itself ran the 5' RACE reads through MiXCR, one entry per CDR3 protein. The sample has 400,000 to 650,000 distinct CDR3 sequences; less than 25% are singletons. Sequenced here: PBMCs, sampled around 3 weeks after the first yellow fever vaccination. These receptors were taken from a man in his late teens or twenties who received the YFV17D yellow fever vaccine.

J is TRBJ2-3 and V is TRBV10-1; no clear D. Germline loops: CDR1 WNHNN, CDR2 SYGVQD (reference sequence). The CDR3 length is 14 residues. V was cut by 3 bases and J by 2 bases, with 9 bases left in between. In DNA, the CDR3 is TGCGCCAGCAGTGACCACAGAACCACAGATACGCAGTATTTT. Translation gives CASSDHRTTDTQYF.

This clonotype was picked up a small number of times. The chain joins TRBV19 to TRBJ1-5; the D is unclear. Trimming cost V 8 bases and J 4 bases, with 9 bases left between them. The CDR3 has 12 amino acids. Germline V gene lookup returns CDR1 LNHDA and CDR2 SQIVND (reference sequence). The CDR3 region is CASEAQNQPQHF. CDR3 DNA sequence: TGTGCCAGTGAGGCGCAAAATCAGCCCCAGCATTTT.

This clonotype was picked up a small number of times. V and J are TRBV9 and TRBJ2-4; TRBD2 agrees at 7 bases. Trimming removed 0 bases from V and 5 bases from J; junction bases left unmatched: 8. This CDR3 comprises 16 residues. Germline CDR1 reads SGDLS; CDR2 reads YYNGEE. The CDR3 DNA follows: TGTGCCAGCAGCGTAGGGTTAGGGGAGGGAGAAAACATTCAGTACTTC. Protein: CASSVGLGEGENIQYF.

The CDR3 DNA follows: TGTGCCAGCAGCATAGGAACAGGGGGCTTTTATGGCTACACCTTC. Translating gives CASSIGTGGFYGYTF. The chain joins TRBV7-6 to TRBJ1-2, with 9 bases identical to TRBD1. Trimming removed 5 bases from V and 5 bases from J; junction bases left unmatched: 9. In germline, CDR1 is SGHVS, CDR2 FNYEAQ. CDR3 length: 15 amino acids.

The table lists this clonotype with many counts. The chain is built from TRBV24-1 and TRBJ2-3; D call uncertain. The V and J ends lost 9 bases and 2 bases respectively, with 17 bases between them. The CDR3 is 15 residues long. CDR1 and CDR2 (germline): KGHDR, SFDVKD. The CDR3 sequence is CATFPPESITDTQYF. The CDR3 coding sequence is TGTGCCACCTTCCCGCCGGAGTCTATCACAGATACGCAGTATTTT.

V gene TRBV10-3 combines with J gene TRBJ1-5; D call uncertain. This CDR3 is built from 13 residues. Trimming took 4 bases from V and 6 from J, leaving 10 bases between them. The germline V gene encodes CDR1 ENHRY and CDR2 SYGVKD. The CDR3 region has the DNA TGTGCCATCAGTGCACAATCGGCTCAGCCCCAGCATTTT. This codes for CAISAQSAQPQHF.

This clonotype was observed a handful of times. This sequence joins TRBV9 and TRBJ2-6, with no clear D. CDR1 is SGDLS and CDR2 is YYNGEE in the germline V gene. This CDR3 has 15 amino acids. V was clipped by 4 bases and J by 0 bases, with 8 bases between them. The CDR3 DNA reads TGTGCCAGCAGCACCTCTCCCTCTGGGGCCAACGTCCTGACTTTC. It codes for CASSTSPSGANVLTF.

The sample holds a few counts of this clonotype. This sequence joins TRBV12-5 and TRBJ2-7; D is unresolved. This CDR3 is 11 amino acids long. V was pared by 5 bases and J by 7 bases, with 9 bases between. Germline CDR1 reads LGHNT; CDR2 reads FRNRAP. The CDR3 is CASGAAKEQYF. The DNA for the CDR3 is TGTGCTAGTGGTGCGGCGAAGGAGCAGTACTTC.

The rearrangement links TRBV18 to TRBJ2-7; 7 positions match TRBD2. Trimming at V came to 2 bases and at J to 6 bases, leaving 13 bases not matched to a gene. Germline V gene lookup returns CDR1 KGHSH and CDR2 LQKENI. This CDR3 comprises 16 residues. The chain's CDR3 is CASSPRAEGGVGEQYV. CDR3 bases: TGTGCCAGCTCACCAAGAGCCGAGGGAGGGGTAGGCGAGCAGTACGTC.

The table lists this clonotype with a few counts. The chain uses TRBV28 and TRBJ2-7; the D gene is possibly TRBD1 (5 bases). CDR3 length: 14 residues. V was trimmed by 3 bases and J by 2 bases, leaving 11 bases between them. CDR1 is MDHEN and CDR2 is SYDVKM in the germline V gene. The CDR3: CASSFQGGAYEQYV. In DNA form, the CDR3 reads TGTGCCAGCAGTTTCCAGGGTGGGGCCTACGAGCAGTACGTC.

This clonotype has just a few counts. V usage is TRBV19 and J usage is TRBJ2-5, with D tentatively TRBD2 (6 bases). Germline V lookup: CDR1 LNHDA, CDR2 SQIVND (reference sequence). Trimming shortened V by 5 bases and J by 0 bases, and 10 bases separated the two germline ends. The CDR3 length is 14 residues. The CDR3 loop is CASSPWTNQETQYF. CDR3 DNA: TGTGCCAGTAGTCCATGGACTAACCAAGAGACCCAGTACTTC.

This clonotype appeared many times. This chain links TRBV12-3 or TRBV12-4 with TRBJ1-6, with a weak D call TRBD1 (6 bases). This CDR3 has 14 amino acids. V was shortened by 5 bases and J by 6 bases, with 11 bases between the two germline ends. Here the CDR3 DNA reads TGTGCCAGCAGTGAACAGGGTATTAATTCACCCCTCCACTTT. Amino acids: CASSEQGINSPLHF.

This rearrangement joins TRBV5-1 to TRBJ2-3, with 10 bases that match TRBD2. V lost 0 bases and J lost 4; bases outside the gene matches: 5. This CDR3 region has 16 residues. Germline-derived CDR1 and CDR2 are SGHRS and YFSETQ. CDR3 residues: CASSLARTSGADTQYF. The CDR3 DNA sequence: TGCGCCAGCAGCTTGGCCCGTACTAGCGGGGCAGATACGCAGTATTTT.

The chain is built from TRBV12-3 or TRBV12-4 and TRBJ1-5; a weak D match, TRBD1 (6 bases). The CDR3 has 14 amino acids. Trimming cost V 5 bases and J 7 bases, with 15 bases left between them. The CDR3 loop reads CASSMGGARQPQHF. In nucleotides, the CDR3 is TGTGCCAGCAGTATGGGGGGGGCAAGGCAGCCCCAGCATTTT.

The chain couples TRBV5-1 to TRBJ2-5; D is ambiguous. CDR1 and CDR2 from the germline V gene are SGHRS and YFSETQ. Trimming removed 6 bases at V and 4 bases at J, with 13 bases between. This CDR3 contains 13 residues. CDR3 region: CASTQPRRETQYF. The CDR3 nucleotides read TGCGCCAGCACCCAACCCCGACGAGAGACCCAGTACTTC. Complete variable domain (other parts from reference TRBV5-1 and TRBJ2-5): KAGVTQTPRYLIKTRGQQVTLSCSPISGHRSVSWYQQTPGQGLQFLFEYFSETQRNKGNFPGRFSGRQFSNSRSEMNVSTLELGDSALYLCASTQPRRETQYFGPGTRLLVL.